This T cell receptor (beta chain) was identified in a study of OX40 agonist ivuxolimab in advanced cancers. Study-level background: An agonistic anti-OX40 (CD134) antibody, ivuxolimab, was used to treat the patients. Approximately 41% of patients had received prior checkpoint inhibitor therapy.

This CDR3 comprises 15 residues. CDR1 MNHNS and CDR2 SASEGT come from the germline V gene. J gave up 9 bases and V 3 bases, and 7 bases lay outside the gene matches. Overall study results and limits: On average, a greater number of expanded clones characterised CD8+ T cells relative to CD4+.

Of note for this clone: The antigen remains unidentified.

Profiling relied on immunoSEQ multiplex PCR, and the TCRdb table lists in-frame clones only, not all of them. The sample yields about 48,000 clones, around nine tenths seen once. The clonotype originates from an adult with an advanced solid tumor such as melanoma, head and neck, liver or kidney cancer. The chain joins TRBV6-1 to TRBJ1-6; 8 nucleotides line up with TRBD1. The sequencing used CD4+ or CD8+ T cells sorted from blood, collected in a trial of the OX40 agonist ivuxolimab. The CDR3 DNA follows: TGTGCCAGCAGTGATAGGACAGGGTCGGTTTCACCCCTCCACTTT. This translates into CASSDRTGSVSPLHF.